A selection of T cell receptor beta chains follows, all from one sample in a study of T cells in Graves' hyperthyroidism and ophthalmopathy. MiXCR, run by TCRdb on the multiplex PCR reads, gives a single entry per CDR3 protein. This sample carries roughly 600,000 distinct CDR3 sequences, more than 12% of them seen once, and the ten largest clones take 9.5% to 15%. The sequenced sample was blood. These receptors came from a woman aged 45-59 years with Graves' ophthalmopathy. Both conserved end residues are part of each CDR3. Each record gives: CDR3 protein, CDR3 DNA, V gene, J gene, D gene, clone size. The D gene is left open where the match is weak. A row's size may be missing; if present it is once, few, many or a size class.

CDR3 protein: CASSQVIGIRETQYF
CDR3 DNA: TGTGCCAGCAGCCAAGTTATCGGGATCCGTGAGACCCAGTACTTC
V gene: TRBV14
J gene: TRBJ2-5
D gene: .
clone size: .

CDR3 protein: CASSLLPGPYEQYF
CDR3 DNA: TGTGCCAGCAGCTTGCTTCCGGGGCCCTACGAGCAGTACTTC
V gene: TRBV5-5
J gene: TRBJ2-7
D gene: .
clone size: .

CDR3 protein: CASSLWASGNTDTQYF
CDR3 DNA: TGTGCCAGCAGCTTATGGGCTAGCGGAAACACAGATACGCAGTATTTT
V gene: TRBV7-6
J gene: TRBJ2-3
D gene: TRBD2
clone size: .

CDR3 protein: CASSQTSQETQYF
CDR3 DNA: TGTGCCAGCAGCCAGACTAGCCAAGAGACCCAGTACTTC
V gene: TRBV9
J gene: TRBJ2-5
D gene: .
clone size: few

CDR3 protein: CASSEPGLAGEQFF
CDR3 DNA: TGTGCCAGCAGTGAACCGGGACTAGCGGGAGAGCAGTTCTTC
V gene: TRBV28
J gene: TRBJ2-1
D gene: TRBD2
clone size: many

CDR3 protein: CASHPPRQGARGEQYF
CDR3 DNA: TGTGCCAGCCACCCCCCCAGGCAGGGGGCGCGGGGCGAGCAGTACTTC
V gene: TRBV6-2/TRBV6-3
J gene: TRBJ2-7
D gene: TRBD1
clone size: .

CDR3 protein: CAITPASGSSETQYF
CDR3 DNA: TGTGCCATCACCCCCGCTAGCGGGAGTAGTGAGACCCAGTACTTC
V gene: TRBV12-3/TRBV12-4
J gene: TRBJ2-5
D gene: TRBD2
clone size: .

CDR3 protein: CASSLGFNSNTEAFF
CDR3 DNA: TGCGCCAGCAGCTTGGGGTTCAATTCGAACACTGAAGCTTTCTTT
V gene: TRBV5-1
J gene: TRBJ1-1
D gene: .
clone size: many

CDR3 protein: CASSEQGAGYTF
CDR3 DNA: TGTGCCAGCAGTGAACAGGGGGCCGGCTACACCTTC
V gene: TRBV2
J gene: TRBJ1-2
D gene: TRBD1
clone size: many

CDR3 protein: CASSQDQVEYYGYTF
CDR3 DNA: TGCGCCAGCAGCCAAGATCAGGTGGAATACTATGGCTACACCTTC
V gene: TRBV4-3
J gene: TRBJ1-2
D gene: .
clone size: few

CDR3 protein: CASSFTGLSYNEQFF
CDR3 DNA: TGTGCCAGCAGTTTTACCGGGTTATCCTACAATGAGCAGTTCTTC
V gene: TRBV28
J gene: TRBJ2-1
D gene: .
clone size: many

CDR3 protein: CASIGGDTEAFF
CDR3 DNA: TGTGCCAGCATTGGGGGTGACACTGAAGCTTTCTTT
V gene: TRBV28
J gene: TRBJ1-1
D gene: .
clone size: many

CDR3 protein: CASSRGLGSSYEQYF
CDR3 DNA: TGTGCCAGCAGCCGCGGGCTAGGGTCCTCCTACGAGCAGTACTTC
V gene: TRBV7-8
J gene: TRBJ2-7
D gene: .
clone size: many

CDR3 protein: CASSQVLGVGEKLFF
CDR3 DNA: TGTGCCAGCAGCCAAGTTCTTGGGGTAGGAGAAAAACTGTTTTTT
V gene: TRBV3-1
J gene: TRBJ1-4
D gene: .
clone size: many

CDR3 protein: CSARGLVVGTEAFF
CDR3 DNA: TGCAGTGCTAGAGGGTTGGTGGTGGGCACTGAAGCTTTCTTT
V gene: TRBV20-1
J gene: TRBJ1-1
D gene: .
clone size: many

CDR3 protein: CASSMDGNYGYTF
CDR3 DNA: TGTGCCAGTAGTATGGACGGAAACTATGGCTACACCTTC
V gene: TRBV19
J gene: TRBJ1-2
D gene: .
clone size: few

CDR3 protein: CASSEYGGLVGEQFF
CDR3 DNA: TGTGCCAGCAGTGAATACGGGGGGCTTGTTGGTGAGCAGTTCTTC
V gene: TRBV25-1
J gene: TRBJ2-1
D gene: .
clone size: few

CDR3 protein: CASSHPTGDTTLQETQYF
CDR3 DNA: TGTGCCAGCAGCCATCCAACCGGGGACACAACCCTACAAGAGACCCAGTACTTC
V gene: TRBV3-1
J gene: TRBJ2-5
D gene: .
clone size: few

CDR3 protein: CASSGPGQGTRPQETQYF
CDR3 DNA: TGTGCCAGCAGCGGGCCGGGACAGGGCACCCGACCCCAAGAGACCCAGTACTTC
V gene: TRBV7-9
J gene: TRBJ2-5
D gene: TRBD1
clone size: .

CDR3 protein: CASSPPGGVEAFF
CDR3 DNA: TGTGCCAGCAGCCCCCCGGGGGGTGTTGAAGCTTTCTTT
V gene: TRBV7-9
J gene: TRBJ1-1
D gene: .
clone size: few

CDR3 protein: CASSQDRFQETQYF
CDR3 DNA: TGTGCCAGCAGTCAAGACAGGTTCCAAGAGACCCAGTACTTC
V gene: TRBV12-3/TRBV12-4
J gene: TRBJ2-5
D gene: .
clone size: many

CDR3 protein: CSAREVGFQKLFF
CDR3 DNA: TGCAGTGCTAGAGAAGTGGGGTTTCAAAAACTGTTTTTT
V gene: TRBV20-1
J gene: TRBJ1-4
D gene: .
clone size: many

CDR3 protein: CASSPHPLGLAGAYEQYF
CDR3 DNA: TGTGCCAGCAGCCCCCATCCCCTAGGACTAGCGGGGGCCTACGAGCAGTACTTC
V gene: TRBV7-9
J gene: TRBJ2-7
D gene: TRBD2
clone size: few

CDR3 protein: CASTDGAGPNEKLFF
CDR3 DNA: TGTGCCAGCACTGACGGGGCGGGACCAAATGAAAAACTGTTTTTT
V gene: TRBV6-2/TRBV6-3
J gene: TRBJ1-4
D gene: .
clone size: .

CDR3 protein: CASSFGQESSYNEQFF
CDR3 DNA: TGTGCCAGCAGTTTTGGGCAGGAGAGCTCCTACAATGAGCAGTTCTTC
V gene: TRBV27
J gene: TRBJ2-1
D gene: .
clone size: .

CDR3 protein: CASSTKDRATNEKLFF
CDR3 DNA: TGTGCCAGTAGTACCAAAGACAGGGCAACTAATGAAAAACTGTTTTTT
V gene: TRBV19
J gene: TRBJ1-4
D gene: TRBD1
clone size: .

CDR3 protein: CASSLVFRTSGNPYEQYF
CDR3 DNA: TGTGCCAGCAGCTTGGTGTTTAGGACTAGCGGGAACCCCTACGAGCAGTACTTC
V gene: TRBV7-8
J gene: TRBJ2-7
D gene: TRBD2
clone size: .

CDR3 protein: CSVGTSGRDGEQFF
CDR3 DNA: TGCAGCGTCGGGACTAGCGGGAGGGATGGTGAGCAGTTCTTC
V gene: TRBV29-1
J gene: TRBJ2-1
D gene: TRBD2
clone size: many

CDR3 protein: CASSPRTALFNTEAFF
CDR3 DNA: TGTGCCAGCAGTCCGCGGACAGCCCTGTTCAACACTGAAGCTTTCTTT
V gene: TRBV28
J gene: TRBJ1-1
D gene: .
clone size: many

CDR3 protein: CASSLAGTSGISGYEQYF
CDR3 DNA: TGTGCCAGCAGCTTAGCAGGGACTAGCGGGATAAGCGGCTACGAGCAGTACTTC
V gene: TRBV7-9
J gene: TRBJ2-7
D gene: TRBD2
clone size: many

CDR3 protein: CASSQDPGLAGGRRETQYF
CDR3 DNA: TGCGCCAGCAGCCAAGACCCGGGACTAGCGGGAGGCCGACGTGAGACCCAGTACTTC
V gene: TRBV4-3
J gene: TRBJ2-5
D gene: TRBD2
clone size: .

CDR3 protein: CASSWEGGAQGRQFF
CDR3 DNA: TGTGCCAGCAGTTGGGAAGGCGGAGCCCAAGGAAGGCAGTTCTTC
V gene: TRBV27
J gene: TRBJ2-1
D gene: .
clone size: .

CDR3 protein: CASSQDIRKPETQYF
CDR3 DNA: TGCGCCAGCAGCCAAGATATCAGGAAGCCGGAGACCCAGTACTTC
V gene: TRBV4-3
J gene: TRBJ2-5
D gene: .
clone size: .

CDR3 protein: CSADAGTATDTQYF
CDR3 DNA: TGCAGCGCAGACGCCGGGACAGCCACAGATACGCAGTATTTT
V gene: TRBV29-1
J gene: TRBJ2-3
D gene: TRBD1
clone size: few

CDR3 protein: CASRGGTSGSAEQFF
CDR3 DNA: TGTGCCAGCAGGGGTGGGACTAGCGGGAGTGCTGAGCAGTTCTTC
V gene: TRBV28
J gene: TRBJ2-1
D gene: TRBD2
clone size: .

CDR3 protein: CASSQEWGTSQNQPQHF
CDR3 DNA: TGCGCCAGCAGCCAAGAGTGGGGGACAAGTCAAAATCAGCCCCAGCATTTT
V gene: TRBV4-1
J gene: TRBJ1-5
D gene: .
clone size: .

CDR3 protein: CASSLVHRREETQYF
CDR3 DNA: TGTGCCAGCAGCTTAGTCCACCGGAGAGAAGAGACCCAGTACTTC
V gene: TRBV7-2
J gene: TRBJ2-5
D gene: .
clone size: many

CDR3 protein: CSVGAGDEQYF
CDR3 DNA: TGCAGCGTTGGGGCAGGGGACGAGCAGTACTTC
V gene: TRBV29-1
J gene: TRBJ2-7
D gene: .
clone size: many

CDR3 protein: CASSLLGLGLTYTDTQYF
CDR3 DNA: TGTGCCAGCAGCCTCTTAGGACTAGGCCTAACATACACAGATACGCAGTATTTT
V gene: TRBV28
J gene: TRBJ2-3
D gene: TRBD2
clone size: many

CDR3 protein: CASSLKGQGRNEQFF
CDR3 DNA: TGTGCCAGCAGCCTAAAGGGACAGGGGCGCAATGAGCAGTTCTTC
V gene: TRBV7-9
J gene: TRBJ2-1
D gene: TRBD1
clone size: many

CDR3 protein: CASTQSRGRGEKLFF
CDR3 DNA: TGTGCCAGCACCCAGTCACGGGGGCGCGGTGAAAAACTGTTTTTT
V gene: TRBV27
J gene: TRBJ1-4
D gene: .
clone size: .

CDR3 protein: CASSLSGRSSGEQYF
CDR3 DNA: TGTGCCAGCAGTTTATCGGGTCGTAGCTCAGGCGAGCAGTACTTC
V gene: TRBV27
J gene: TRBJ2-7
D gene: .
clone size: many

CDR3 protein: CSVRDYGGTYEQYF
CDR3 DNA: TGCAGCGTCCGCGACTATGGCGGGACCTACGAGCAGTACTTC
V gene: TRBV29-1
J gene: TRBJ2-7
D gene: .
clone size: few